This T cell receptor (beta chain) was obtained from a study of cytomegalovirus exposure and HLA in healthy donors. The CDR3 is 17 residues long. Germline V gene data show CDR1 as MGHRA and CDR2 as YSYEKL. V was clipped by 0 bases and J by 3 bases; unmatched bases: 10. PCR used 60 Vbeta primers and 13 Jbeta primers. This table comes from immunoSEQ multiplex PCR, and its TCRdb copy is limited to in-frame clones, with some not included. The sample records 100,000 to 150,000 clones, 65% to 90% being singletons. The clonotype originates from a girl aged 2 to 9 in good health and CMV-seronegative. Input material: PBMCs. The rearrangement uses TRBV4-1 and TRBJ2-7, with TRBD2 identical over 8 bases. The CDR3 here is CASSQEGGGRSSYEQYF. CDR3 DNA: TGCGCCAGCAGCCAAGAGGGCGGGGGGCGGTCAAGCTACGAGCAGTACTTC.